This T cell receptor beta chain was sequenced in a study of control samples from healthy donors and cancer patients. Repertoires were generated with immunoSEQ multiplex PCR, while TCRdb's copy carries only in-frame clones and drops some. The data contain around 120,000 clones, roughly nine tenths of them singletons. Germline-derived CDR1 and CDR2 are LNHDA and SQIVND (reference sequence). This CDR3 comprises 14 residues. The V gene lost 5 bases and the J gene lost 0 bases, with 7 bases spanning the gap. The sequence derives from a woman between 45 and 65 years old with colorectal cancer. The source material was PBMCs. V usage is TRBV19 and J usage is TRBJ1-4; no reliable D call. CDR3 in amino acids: CASSHQATNEKLFF. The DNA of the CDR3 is TGTGCCAGTAGTCATCAAGCAACTAATGAAAAACTGTTTTTT.